Many counts were recorded for the clone carrying this T cell receptor beta chain. This sample was included in a study of T cells after yellow fever vaccination. After removal of 10 bases from V and 7 bases from J, the junction contained 15 bases not matched to a gene. The CDR3 sequence is 15 residues long. Germline CDR1 reads SGHVS; CDR2 reads FQNEAQ. TCRdb called the 5' RACE reads again in MiXCR, with one record for every CDR3 protein. In the table there are 200,000 to 300,000 distinct CDR3 sequences, under 15% of which are singletons. The sample was CD4+ T cells sorted from PBMCs, taken 45 days after the yellow fever booster vaccination. This chain uses TRBV7-8 with TRBJ2-1; 8 bases line up with TRBD1. This clonotype was sampled from a man under 40 who received the YFV17D yellow fever vaccine. This CDR3 reads CATQPGQVGNNEQFF. Written as DNA, the CDR3 is TGTGCCACTCAGCCGGGACAGGTGGGGAATAATGAGCAGTTCTTC.